Each of the 21 T cell receptor beta chains below was sequenced from the same sample in a study of molecular identifiers for immune sequencing clone quantification. TCRdb analysed the PCR reads with MiXCR anew, one entry per CDR3 protein. The table records some 590,000 distinct CDR3 sequences, 25% of them present only once. Sequencing was performed on naive CD8+ T cells from blood, with Jurkat cell RNA spiked in. Subset specified: FACS-sorted CD8+CD4-CCR7+CD45RA+ naive T cells. The source is a human donor in good health. Some libraries in this study had Jurkat cell RNA spiked in.

To note about this clonotype: Since a much larger clone is just one base distant, this may be a read error. Without the conserved terminal phenylalanine or tryptophan, this CDR3 likely stems from a read error. The V and J genes are TRBV3-1 and TRBJ2-7, with 7 bases matching TRBD1. The V segment lost 4 bases and the J segment 6 bases; nucleotides outside the gene matches: 9. Germline V gives CDR1 LGHDT, CDR2 YNNKEL (reference sequence). The CDR3 contains 14 residues. CDR3 amino acids: CASSRSGTVVEQYL. The CDR3 nucleotides are TGTGCCAGCAGCCGATCCGGGACAGTCGTCGAGCAGTACCTC.

This clonotype was counted many times. The J gene is TRBJ2-7, the V gene TRBV20-1, with 13 bases lining up with TRBD2. CDR1 DFQATT and CDR2 SNEGSKA come from the germline V gene (reference sequence). Germline trimming cut 0 bases from V and 4 bases from J; bases unmatched to any gene: 6. This CDR3 contains 16 residues. The CDR3, as DNA: TGCAGTGCTAGAGATGATGGACTAGCGGGAGATTACGAGCAGTACTTC. Translating gives CSARDDGLAGDYEQYF.

On this clonotype: A much larger clone is a single base away; this may be a read error. The chain carries TRBV6-5 and TRBJ1-4; the D gene is possibly TRBD1 (5 bases). The V end lost 7 bases, the J end lost 6 bases, and 15 bases lay between the germline ends. Looked up from germline, CDR1 is MNHEY and CDR2 is SVGAGI. This CDR3 has 14 amino acids. CDR3: CASTQQEEHEKLFF. In DNA, the CDR3 is TGTGCCAGCACCCAACAGGAGGAGCATGAAAAACTGTTTTTT.

The chain has TRBV5-6 and TRBJ1-5; 7 bases agree with TRBD1. In germline, CDR1 is SGHDT, CDR2 YYEEEE. The CDR3 spans 16 residues. The trim removed 6 bases at V and 3 bases at J, leaving 12 bases unmatched. The CDR3 DNA reads as TGTGCCAGCAACGCCAAGGGGACAGCTCCCAATCAGCCCCAGCATTTT. Amino acids: CASNAKGTAPNQPQHF.

The rearrangement uses TRBV20-1 and TRBJ1-4; 8 bases match TRBD1. Germline CDR1 is DFQATT and CDR2 is SNEGSKA (reference sequence). Trimming removed 6 bases from V and 4 bases from J; junction bases left unmatched: 13. The CDR3 spans 16 residues. The CDR3 nucleotides read TGCAGTGCCCTCCAGATGGACGGACAGGGTAATGAAAAACTGTTTTTT. Amino acid sequence: CSALQMDGQGNEKLFF.

This clonotype was seen more than once but under ten times. The J gene is TRBJ1-5, the V gene TRBV20-1; the match to TRBD1 covers 7 bases. The trim removed 0 bases at V and 6 bases at J, leaving 8 bases unmatched. The CDR3 runs to 15 residues. In germline, CDR1 is DFQATT, CDR2 SNEGSKA (reference sequence). CDR3 bases: TGCAGTGCTAGAGATCCGCAGGGGGTCCGTCAGCCCCAGCATTTT. It is translated as CSARDPQGVRQPQHF.

The chain employs TRBV12-3 or TRBV12-4 and TRBJ1-5; the D gene is possibly TRBD1 (6 bases). Trimming stripped 4 bases from V and 6 bases from J, with 13 bases between. This CDR3 is built from 14 residues. CDR3 nucleotide sequence: TGTGCCAGCAGTTACAGGGAAGAACGTCAGCCCCAGCATTTT. Encoded protein: CASSYREERQPQHF.

With respect to this clonotype: This clone may be a read error of a much larger clone one base away. The CDR3 region has the DNA TGTGCCAGCAGTTACTTGGGCCACGAGCAGTACTTC. It specifies CASSYLGHEQYF. The V and J genes are TRBV6-2 or TRBV6-3 and TRBJ2-7; D is unclear. Germline CDR1 and CDR2: MNHEY and SVGEGT. Trimming removed 1 base at V and 5 bases at J, with 6 bases between. CDR3 size: 12 residues.

In the case of this clonotype: One end of the junction does not line up with germline, which may come from a read error. The genes are TRBV19 and TRBJ1-1, with unresolved D. Germline CDR1 reads LNHDA; CDR2 reads SQIVND (reference sequence). The CDR3 covers 13 residues. DNA of the CDR3: TGTGCCAGTAGTTTGAGCCCGAACACTGGAGCTTTCTTT. It encodes CASSLSPNTGAFF.

This clonotype was seen repeatedly, ten times or more. V is TRBV28 and J is TRBJ1-5; D remains unclear. The V end lost 1 base, the J end lost 0 bases, and 7 bases lay between the germline ends. This CDR3 contains 15 residues. Germline CDR1 MDHEN, CDR2 SYDVKM. The chain's CDR3 is CASSLSGYSNQPQHF. DNA for the CDR3: TGTGCCAGCAGTTTATCGGGTTATAGCAATCAGCCCCAGCATTTT. The variable domain in full, with the rest retrieved from reference TRBV28 and TRBJ1-5, is DVKVTQSSRYLVKRTGEKVFLECVQDMDHENMFWYRQDPGLGLRLIYFSYDVKMKEKGDIPEGYSVSREKKERFSLILESASTNQTSMYLCASSLSGYSNQPQHFGDGTRLSIL.

This clonotype was observed a few times. The genes are TRBV7-9 and TRBJ2-3; D might be TRBD1 (5 bases). The CDR3 is 15 amino acids. CDR1 SEHNR and CDR2 FQNEAQ come from the germline V gene (reference sequence). The V gene lost 2 bases and the J gene lost 3 bases, with 12 bases spanning the gap. Written as DNA, the CDR3 is TGTGCCAGCAGCTTACCGGCAGGGTCGACAGATACGCAGTATTTT. This encodes CASSLPAGSTDTQYF.

This clonotype was seen repeatedly, ten times or more. The gene calls are TRBV24-1 and TRBJ1-5; TRBD1 aligns across 7 bases. Germline V gene data show CDR1 as KGHDR and CDR2 as SFDVKD. The ends lost 4 bases at V and 6 bases at J; junction bases unmatched: 8. The CDR3 is made up of 15 amino acids. As DNA, the CDR3 is TGTGCCACCAGTGACCCACGACAGGGAAGTCAGCCCCAGCATTTT. Protein sequence: CATSDPRQGSQPQHF.

This clonotype was recorded at least ten times. CDR3 DNA sequence: TGCGCCAGCAGCCAACCGAAAACAGGGGACCCCTACAATGAGCAGTTCTTC. This encodes CASSQPKTGDPYNEQFF. The V and J genes are TRBV4-1 and TRBJ2-1; the match to TRBD1 covers 7 bases. This CDR3 is built from 17 residues. Germline assignment: CDR1 MGHRA and CDR2 YSYEKL. Trimming removed 2 bases from V and 2 bases from J; junction bases left unmatched: 9.

In this sample, this clonotype turned up a few times. The chain combines TRBV20-1 with TRBJ2-3; 8 bases are shared with TRBD1. This CDR3 is 16 amino acids long. The V gene's germline CDR1 is DFQATT and CDR2 SNEGSKA (reference sequence). With V trimmed by 0 bases and J by 4 bases, 9 bases remained unmatched. The CDR3 reads CSARDPTGASSDTQYF. For the CDR3, the DNA is TGCAGTGCTAGAGACCCGACAGGGGCCAGCTCAGATACGCAGTATTTT.

This clonotype turned up a few times. This rearrangement joins TRBV6-2 or TRBV6-3 to TRBJ1-6, with D uncertain. V gave up 8 bases and J gave up 7 bases, with 6 bases separating them. From germline, CDR1 is MNHEY and CDR2 SVGEGT. The length of the CDR3 is 11 residues. CDR3 sequence reads: CASGINSPLHF. DNA for the CDR3: TGTGCCAGCGGCATCAATTCACCCCTCCACTTT.

The genes are TRBV19 and TRBJ1-2; D uncertain. The CDR3 has 18 residues. Germline V lookup: CDR1 LNHDA, CDR2 SQIVND (reference sequence). V was pared by 6 bases and J by 4 bases, with 27 bases between. The CDR3 DNA follows: TGTGCCAGTAGCGGCCCGACCCCGATGGATTCGCGAGGCTATGGCTACACCTTC. Protein sequence: CASSGPTPMDSRGYGYTF.

In its sample, this clonotype was seen a few times. The V and J genes are TRBV27 and TRBJ2-7; 12 bases agree with TRBD2. Germline CDR1 and CDR2: MNHEY and SMNVEV (reference sequence). The ends lost 3 bases at V and 2 bases at J; junction bases unmatched: 2. The length of the CDR3 is 15 residues. The CDR3, as DNA: TGTGCCAGCAGTTTCGGACTAGCGGGGCCCTACGAGCAGTACTTC. Translated, it gives CASSFGLAGPYEQYF.

Regarding this clonotype: One end of the junction is discordant with germline, which a read error may explain. The rearrangement links TRBV20-1 to TRBJ2-7; D unresolved. Germline values: CDR1 DFQATT, CDR2 SNEGSKA (reference sequence). The CDR3 spans 10 residues. The CDR3 sequence: CGARTEEQYF. CDR3 DNA sequence: TGCGGTGCTAGAACGGAGGAGCAGTACTTC.

To note about this clonotype: A single base separates this from a much larger clone, so it may be a read error. This chain connects TRBV20-1 to TRBJ1-6; TRBD1 agrees at 9 bases. The CDR3 is 16 amino acids. Germline V gives CDR1 DFQATT, CDR2 SNEGSKA (reference sequence). The CDR3 region is CSARDFDRDREPALRF. The DNA of the CDR3 is TGCAGTGCTAGGGATTTTGACCGGGACAGGGAACCGGCCCTCCGCTTT.

The chain carries TRBV4-3 and TRBJ2-3; 9 nucleotides agree with TRBD1. CDR3 size: 18 residues. V gave up 0 bases and J gave up 5 bases; unmatched junction bases: 12. CDR1 and CDR2 (germline): LGHNA, YSLEER. The CDR3 DNA follows: TGCGCCAGCAGCCAAGATGTGGTGGGTGGGACAGGGTTAGATACGCAGTATTTT. It is translated as CASSQDVVGGTGLDTQYF.

The gene calls are TRBV4-1 and TRBJ2-7; TRBD1 or TRBD2 may be the D gene (5 bases each). Looked up from germline, CDR1 is MGHRA and CDR2 is YSYEKL. V was shortened by 1 base and J by 2 bases, with 15 bases between the two germline ends. CDR3 size: 16 residues. DNA for the CDR3: TGCGCCAGCAGCCAAGTATCCGGGACGCCAACCTACGAGCAGTACTTC. Its protein product is CASSQVSGTPTYEQYF.